The 30 T cell receptor beta chains below all came from one sample that was sequenced in a study of T cell repertoires in cytomegalovirus infection. What these receptors recognize is not known. TCRdb fed the reads into MiXCR, producing one record per CDR3 protein. The table has fewer than 350,000 distinct CDR3 sequences, 25% to 35% seen once; the top ten hold about 19%. The sequencing here drew on cultured PBMCs, taken from culture after CMV antigen stimulation. These receptors were taken from a human donor in good health (CMV status not recorded). Some clones in this sample may be carry-over from other donors' samples.

At least ten counts were recorded for this clonotype. The chain links TRBV7-8 to TRBJ2-5; 7 bases are a match to TRBD2. The CDR3 extends over 16 amino acids. Germline lookup yields CDR1 SGHVS and CDR2 FQNEAQ. The trim removed 5 bases at V and 5 bases at J, leaving 14 bases unmatched. This CDR3 reads CASSPPRLAGRETQYF. Here the CDR3 DNA reads TGTGCCAGCAGCCCTCCACGACTAGCCGGTCGGGAGACCCAGTACTTC.

Notes on this clonotype: This clone may be a read error of a much larger clone one base away. The J gene is TRBJ2-3, the V gene TRBV7-4, with 10 bases that match TRBD2. Per germline, CDR1 SGHVT and CDR2 SQSDAQ. This CDR3 is 14 amino acids long. V was clipped by 4 bases and J by 6 bases; unmatched bases: 4. CDR3 protein: CASSSASGSDTQYF. The CDR3 DNA reads as TGTGCCAGCAGCTCCGCTAGCGGGAGTGATACGCAGTATTTT.

This clonotype was observed at least ten times. The chain links TRBV7-2 to TRBJ1-5; D gene unclear. The CDR3 extends over 13 amino acids. V gave up 8 bases and J gave up 7 bases, with 15 bases separating them. The germline CDR1 and CDR2 sequences are SGHTA and FQGNSA. DNA for the CDR3: TGTGCCAGCGCATTTCGTATCAACCAGCCCCAGCATTTT. Protein product: CASAFRINQPQHF. The full variable domain, rest sourced from reference TRBV7-2 and TRBJ1-5, is GAGVSQSPSNKVTEKGKDVELRCDPISGHTALYWYRQSLGQGLEFLIYFQGNSAPDKSGLPSDRFSAERTGGSVSTLTIQRTQQEDSAVYLCASAFRINQPQHFGDGTRLSIL.

The chain joins TRBV28 to TRBJ2-7; 10 bases line up with TRBD2. The germline V gene encodes CDR1 MDHEN and CDR2 SYDVKM. There are 16 residues in the CDR3. The V and J ends lost 1 base and 0 bases, in that order; junction bases with no gene match: 3. For the CDR3, the DNA is TGTGCCAGCAGTTTATACCCTAGCGGGAGCTCCTACGAGCAGTACTTC. Translating gives CASSLYPSGSSYEQYF.

The V gene is TRBV24-1, the J gene TRBJ2-1; 11 bases fit TRBD2. The CDR3 is made up of 17 amino acids. The V segment lost 1 base and the J segment 10 bases; nucleotides outside the gene matches: 11. Germline CDR1 reads KGHDR; CDR2 reads SFDVKD. The CDR3 here is CATSDFRGSGRAQEQFF. The CDR3 DNA reads TGTGCCACCAGTGATTTCCGGGGTAGCGGGAGGGCCCAAGAGCAGTTCTTC.

This clonotype was observed at least ten times. The V gene is TRBV7-2, the J gene TRBJ2-7; 9 bases line up with TRBD2. J gave up 2 bases and V 3 bases, and 8 bases lay outside the gene matches. CDR1 is SGHTA, CDR2 FQGNSA, per germline. The CDR3 has 16 amino acids. DNA of the CDR3: TGTGCCAGCAGCTTTTCTGTGGCTAGCGGGACCTACGAGCAGTACTTC. It codes for CASSFSVASGTYEQYF.

This clonotype showed up just a few times. This chain uses TRBV2 with TRBJ2-5; TRBD2 matches at 7 bases. V dropped 1 base and J dropped 5; count of bases not matched to a gene: 1. Germline V gene sequence: CDR1 SNHLY, CDR2 FYNNEI. This CDR3 is 13 amino acids long. CDR3 coding DNA: TGTGCCAGCAGTGAAGGGACTAGGGAGACCCAGTACTTC. Protein: CASSEGTRETQYF. Full variable domain (remainder filled in from reference TRBV2 and TRBJ2-5): EPEVTQTPSHQVTQMGQEVILRCVPISNHLYFYWYRQILGQKVEFLVSFYNNEISEKSEIFDDQFSVERPDGSNFTLKIRSTKLEDSAMYFCASSEGTRETQYFGPGTRLLVL.

This chain's CDR3 is CASRVGQGNQPQHF. DNA for the CDR3: TGTGCCAGCAGAGTCGGACAGGGCAATCAGCCCCAGCATTTT. V is TRBV12-3 or TRBV12-4 and J is TRBJ1-5, with 7 bases lining up with TRBD1. The CDR3 is made up of 14 amino acids. The J segment lost 2 bases and the V segment lost 6 bases, leaving 4 bases of the junction unmatched.

In this sample, this clonotype turned up a few times. This sequence joins TRBV12-3 or TRBV12-4 and TRBJ1-5; no clear D gene. Between the trimmed V and J ends, which lost 2 bases and 10 bases, there was a span of 15 bases. The CDR3 totals 14 residues. The CDR3 sequence is CASSLIQLGSPQHF. The CDR3 region has the DNA TGTGCCAGCAGTTTAATACAGCTAGGTAGCCCCCAGCATTTT.

This clonotype was recorded a few times. V and J are TRBV7-2 and TRBJ1-2; TRBD1 matches 8 bases. Unmatched junction bases numbered 13, after V lost 1 base and J lost 6 bases. CDR3 size: 17 residues. The V gene's germline CDR1 is SGHTA and CDR2 FQGNSA. The CDR3, as DNA: TGTGCCAGCAGCTTAGACGTCGCCACAGGGGGGGCTAATGGCTACACCTTC. Its protein product is CASSLDVATGGANGYTF.

The gene calls are TRBV2 and TRBJ2-1; 9 bases align to TRBD2. CDR1 and CDR2 (germline): SNHLY, FYNNEI. The CDR3 sequence is 14 residues long. V shed 6 bases and J 10 bases; nucleotides not matched to a gene: 10. In DNA, the CDR3 is TGTGCCAGCAGAGATTCGCGGGGGGGTCCCGAGCAGTTCTTC. Protein: CASRDSRGGPEQFF.

The gene calls are TRBV6-1 and TRBJ1-2, with D perhaps TRBD1 (6 bases). V dropped 9 bases and J dropped 8 bases, with 16 bases sitting between them. Germline V gene data show CDR1 as MNHNS and CDR2 as SASEGT. The CDR3 is made up of 12 amino acids. CDR3 DNA sequence: TGTGCCAGTAGGACAGTCATAGGAGGCTACACCTTC. It is translated as CASRTVIGGYTF.

The rearrangement links TRBV19 to TRBJ1-5, with unresolved D. The CDR3 length is 16 residues. V was trimmed by 3 bases and J by 4 bases, leaving 16 bases between them. Germline CDR1 LNHDA, CDR2 SQIVND (reference sequence). The CDR3 here is CASSMRREVDNQPQHF. CDR3 nucleotides: TGTGCCAGTAGTATGAGGAGGGAAGTGGATAATCAGCCCCAGCATTTT.

The chain employs TRBV5-1 and TRBJ1-6; 7 bases are shared with TRBD1. The V segment lost 1 base and the J segment 7 bases; nucleotides outside the gene matches: 5. The length of the CDR3 is 15 residues. Germline CDR1 is SGHRS and CDR2 is YFSETQ. The CDR3 DNA is TGCGCCAGCAGCTTGAACAGGGGACCGAATTCACCCCTCCACTTT. It codes for CASSLNRGPNSPLHF.

The chain is built from TRBV6-1 and TRBJ1-5; a weak D match, TRBD1 (6 bases). Germline CDR1 reads MNHNS; CDR2 reads SASEGT. V was trimmed by 5 bases and J by 1 base, leaving 15 bases between them. The CDR3 length is 16 residues. The CDR3 DNA is TGTGCCAGCAGTTCAGTGGGGGGCTTAAGCAATCAGCCCCAGCATTTT. It is translated as CASSSVGGLSNQPQHF.

This chain joins TRBV7-8 and TRBJ1-6, with TRBD1 matching 10 bases. The ends lost 2 bases at V and 10 bases at J; junction bases unmatched: 8. From germline, CDR1 is SGHVS and CDR2 FQNEAQ. The CDR3 loop spans 16 amino acids. In nucleotides, the CDR3 is TGTGCCAGCAGCTTACCGACAGGGGGCAGCGGGTCACCCCTCCACTTT. Its protein product is CASSLPTGGSGSPLHF.

The chain combines TRBV27 with TRBJ1-1; possibly TRBD1 for D (5 bases). There are 15 residues in the CDR3. Germline V gene lookup returns CDR1 MNHEY and CDR2 SMNVEV (reference sequence). Trimming took 4 bases from V and 1 from J, leaving 13 bases between them. CDR3 amino acids: CASSWGRGWNTEAFF. CDR3 DNA: TGTGCCAGCAGTTGGGGCCGCGGTTGGAACACTGAAGCTTTCTTT.

This clonotype occurred a few times. The chain recombines TRBV12-3 or TRBV12-4 with TRBJ2-2; D is perhaps TRBD2 (7 bases). V lost 5 bases, J lost 1 base, and 14 bases lay in between. This CDR3 contains 16 residues. The CDR3 bases are TGTGCCAGCAGTGGAGGGGGGGCGGTGAACACCGGGGAGCTGTTTTTT. Translation gives CASSGGGAVNTGELFF.

This clonotype came up many times. The chain is built from TRBV7-2 and TRBJ1-4; a weak D match, TRBD1 (6 bases). Germline CDR1 reads SGHTA; CDR2 reads FQGNSA. V dropped 5 bases and J dropped 6 bases, with 16 bases sitting between them. The CDR3 loop spans 15 amino acids. The CDR3 is CASSPNRAGHEKLFF. The CDR3 DNA follows: TGTGCCAGCAGCCCCAACAGGGCGGGGCATGAAAAACTGTTTTTT.

CDR3 sequence: CASSPPSESGANVLTF. CDR3 DNA: TGTGCCAGCAGTCCCCCCTCGGAATCTGGGGCCAACGTCCTGACTTTC. The V and J genes are TRBV28 and TRBJ2-6; D remains unclear. Germline-derived CDR1 and CDR2 are MDHEN and SYDVKM. The CDR3 is made up of 16 amino acids. Trimming shortened V by 5 bases and J by 1 base, and 12 bases separated the two germline ends.

In its sample, this clonotype was seen once. Here the CDR3 DNA reads TGTGCCAGCAGCGAATACAGGGTGGGTGCTGTGTCCTACGAGCAGTACTTC. Its translation is CASSEYRVGAVSYEQYF. The V call is TRBV11-1, the J call TRBJ2-7, with D tentatively TRBD1 (6 bases). Germline V CDR1 and CDR2: SGHAT, FQDESV (reference sequence). Trimming cost V 5 bases and J 1 base, with 21 bases left between them. CDR3 length: 17 amino acids.

The chain has TRBV7-6 and TRBJ1-5; a possible D gene is TRBD1 (5 bases). Trimming removed 3 bases from V and 9 bases from J, with 12 bases in between. The germline V gene encodes CDR1 SGHVS and CDR2 FNYEAQ. The CDR3 totals 13 residues. The CDR3 DNA is TGTGCCAGCAGCTTTGGGGCGTATCGGCCCCAGCATTTT. This codes for CASSFGAYRPQHF. The variable domain in full, completed from reference TRBV7-6 and TRBJ1-5, reads GAGVSQSPRYKVTKRGQDVALRCDPISGHVSLYWYRQALGQGPEFLTYFNYEAQQDKSGLPNDRFSAERPEGSISTLTIQRTEQRDSAMYRCASSFGAYRPQHFGDGTRLSIL.

This clonotype was seen repeatedly, ten times or more. The chain combines TRBV7-3 with TRBJ2-3, with D perhaps TRBD2 (6 bases). Trimming removed 2 bases at V and 2 bases at J, with 20 bases between. Germline CDR1 reads SGHTA; CDR2 reads FQGTGA. This CDR3 comprises 18 residues. This chain's CDR3 is CASSLHPPRGDSTDTQYF. CDR3 coding DNA: TGTGCCAGCAGCTTACATCCCCCGCGTGGGGACTCCACAGATACGCAGTATTTT.

The V gene is TRBV6-1, the J gene TRBJ1-2; the D gene is possibly TRBD1 (6 bases). The ends were cut back, 3 bases at V and 4 bases at J, with 9 bases in the middle. There are 13 residues in the CDR3. Germline CDR1 MNHNS, CDR2 SASEGT. CDR3 nucleotide sequence: TGTGCCAGCAGTGACGGGGGCGTCTATGGCTACACCTTC. Its protein is CASSDGGVYGYTF.

This clonotype was seen a handful of times. The chain couples TRBV27 to TRBJ2-4, with 9 positions matching TRBD2. V gave up 6 bases and J gave up 5 bases; unmatched junction bases: 2. Looked up from germline, CDR1 is MNHEY and CDR2 is SMNVEV (reference sequence). The CDR3 consists of 13 residues. CDR3 bases: TGTGCCAGCAGCCGGACTAGCGAAAACATTCAGTACTTC. Translated: CASSRTSENIQYF.

This clonotype was seen a handful of times. This chain uses TRBV12-5 with TRBJ2-1; 9 nucleotides match TRBD1. V lost 3 bases and J lost 5; bases outside the gene matches: 8. This CDR3 comprises 16 residues. Germline assignment: CDR1 LGHNT and CDR2 FRNRAP. The CDR3 nucleotides read TGTGCTAGTGGTTTTCACGGGACAGGGAAACACAATGAGCAGTTCTTC. It translates to CASGFHGTGKHNEQFF.

The chain recombines TRBV12-3 or TRBV12-4 with TRBJ2-5, with 8 positions matching TRBD2. The CDR3 totals 15 residues. V dropped 7 bases and J dropped 4; count of bases not matched to a gene: 11. The DNA of the CDR3 is TGTGCCAGCACCCCCCGCGGGGGGAATGGAGAGACCCAGTACTTC. Translated: CASTPRGGNGETQYF.

The chain recombines TRBV28 with TRBJ2-1, with 11 bases matching TRBD2. V lost 6 bases and J lost 4; bases outside the gene matches: 2. This CDR3 comprises 14 residues. Germline lookup yields CDR1 MDHEN and CDR2 SYDVKM. CDR3 sequence: CASRLAGGYNEQFF. The CDR3 coding sequence is TGTGCCAGCAGATTAGCGGGAGGGTACAATGAGCAGTTCTTC.

The chain has TRBV4-1 and TRBJ1-1; D remains ambiguous. The ends were cut back, 2 bases at V and 4 bases at J, with 14 bases in the middle. The germline V gene has CDR1 MGHRA and CDR2 YSYEKL. This CDR3 comprises 15 residues. The CDR3 loop reads CASSQTKGSLTEAFF. In nucleotides, the CDR3 is TGCGCCAGCAGCCAAACGAAAGGGTCTCTCACTGAAGCTTTCTTT.

V and J are TRBV27 and TRBJ2-2; D is ambiguous. Trimming stripped 5 bases from V and 0 bases from J, with 7 bases between. CDR3 length: 14 residues. The germline V gene encodes CDR1 MNHEY and CDR2 SMNVEV (reference sequence). CDR3 DNA sequence: TGTGCCAGCAGTATCCAAACGAACACCGGGGAGCTGTTTTTT. Translation gives CASSIQTNTGELFF.